A selection of T cell receptor beta chains follows, all from one sample in a study of cytomegalovirus exposure and HLA in healthy donors. Generated by immunoSEQ multiplex PCR, the TCRdb table keeps only in-frame clones and is missing some. The repertoire holds some 110,000 clones, with approximately 70% as singletons. What was sequenced was PBMCs. The source of these receptors is a woman aged 25-40 years in good health and CMV-seronegative. CDR3s include the opening cysteine and the closing phenylalanine or tryptophan. The order of the fields is clone size, CDR3 length, J gene, D gene, V gene, CDR3 protein, CDR3 DNA. The D gene is left open where the match is weak. Size tells how often a clone was seen (once, few, many) or the class of an expanded clone, and some rows leave it out.

size: once; length: 15; J: TRBJ2-3; D: TRBD1; V: TRBV18; CDR3: CASSPFDRATDTQYF; DNA: TGTGCCAGCTCGCCCTTCGACAGGGCCACAGATACGCAGTATTTT
size: .; length: 14; J: TRBJ1-3; D: .; V: TRBV7-9; CDR3: CASSPSGSGNTIYF; DNA: TGTGCCAGCAGCCCCAGCGGATCTGGAAACACCATATATTTT
size: .; length: 15; J: TRBJ2-1; D: TRBD2; V: TRBV7-7; CDR3: CASSATSGGWDEQFF; DNA: TGTGCTAGCAGCGCCACTAGCGGGGGGTGGGATGAGCAGTTCTTC
size: once; length: 14; J: TRBJ2-1; D: .; V: TRBV7-2; CDR3: CASSLGPSGAVQFF; DNA: TGTGCCAGCAGCTTAGGCCCAAGTGGGGCCGTGCAGTTCTTC
size: .; length: 14; J: TRBJ1-2; D: TRBD1; V: TRBV7-2; CDR3: CASSLGGTGYGYTF; DNA: TGTGCCAGCAGCTTAGGGGGGACAGGCTATGGCTACACCTTC
size: .; length: 14; J: TRBJ2-3; D: .; V: TRBV6-6; CDR3: CASSYHAVTDTQYF; DNA: TGTGCCAGCAGTTACCACGCAGTCACAGATACGCAGTATTTT
size: few; length: 11; J: TRBJ2-2; D: .; V: TRBV5-1; CDR3: CASSSGVELFF; DNA: TGCGCCAGCAGCTCCGGAGTGGAGCTGTTTTTT
size: few; length: 14; J: TRBJ1-5; D: .; V: TRBV6-4; CDR3: CASSDPGSNQPQHF; DNA: TGTGCCAGCAGTGACCCGGGATCCAATCAGCCCCAGCATTTT
size: .; length: 16; J: TRBJ1-1; D: TRBD1; V: TRBV11-2; CDR3: CASSQLQGVRNTEAFF; DNA: TGTGCCAGCAGCCAACTCCAGGGGGTGAGGAACACTGAAGCTTTCTTT
size: .; length: 14; J: TRBJ1-4; D: .; V: TRBV27; CDR3: CASTFSGGGEKLFF; DNA: TGTGCCAGCACCTTTTCGGGGGGAGGAGAAAAACTGTTTTTT
size: .; length: 16; J: TRBJ2-5; D: TRBD2; V: TRBV19; CDR3: CASSMKGVAGRKTQYF; DNA: TGTGCCAGTAGTATGAAGGGAGTAGCGGGAAGGAAGACCCAGTACTTC
size: .; length: 14; J: TRBJ1-6; D: .; V: TRBV28; CDR3: CASSLHRIGATLHF; DNA: TGTGCCAGCAGTTTACACCGAATAGGGGCCACCCTCCACTTT
size: few; length: 14; J: TRBJ1-2; D: .; V: TRBV30; CDR3: CAWSVLGHRVGYTF; DNA: TGTGCCTGGAGTGTATTGGGACACAGAGTTGGCTACACCTTC
size: .; length: 16; J: TRBJ2-3; D: TRBD2; V: TRBV5-1; CDR3: CASSLSPSGGTDTQYF; DNA: TGCGCCAGCAGCTTGAGCCCTAGCGGGGGCACAGATACGCAGTATTTT
size: .; length: 14; J: TRBJ2-7; D: .; V: TRBV5-1; CDR3: CASSPRDTYYEQYF; DNA: TGCGCCAGCAGCCCCCGAGACACATACTACGAGCAGTACTTC
size: .; length: 15; J: TRBJ1-3; D: TRBD1; V: TRBV5-8; CDR3: CASSLHRGTGNTIYF; DNA: TGTGCCAGCAGCTTACACAGGGGAACTGGAAACACCATATATTTT
size: .; length: 14; J: TRBJ1-1; D: .; V: TRBV10-1; CDR3: CASSDPGGMSEAFF; DNA: TGCGCCAGCAGTGATCCGGGGGGGATGTCTGAAGCTTTCTTT
size: few; length: 16; J: TRBJ2-7; D: TRBD1; V: TRBV11-2; CDR3: CASSFRWDRASYEQYF; DNA: TGTGCCAGCAGCTTTAGGTGGGACAGGGCCTCCTACGAGCAGTACTTC
size: .; length: 15; J: TRBJ1-3; D: .; V: TRBV2; CDR3: CASSAGLWVGNTIYF; DNA: TGTGCCAGCAGTGCGGGACTATGGGTTGGAAACACCATATATTTT
size: .; length: 14; J: TRBJ1-3; D: .; V: TRBV6-5; CDR3: CASSFGEAGNTIYF; DNA: TGTGCCAGCAGTTTCGGGGAGGCTGGAAACACCATATATTTT
size: .; length: 13; J: TRBJ1-1; D: .; V: TRBV2; CDR3: CASSEGLEVEAFF; DNA: TGTGCCAGCAGTGAAGGGTTGGAGGTTGAAGCTTTCTTT
size: .; length: 14; J: TRBJ1-1; D: TRBD1; V: TRBV5-1; CDR3: CASNLGQLNTEAFF; DNA: TGCGCCAGCAACCTGGGACAGTTGAACACTGAAGCTTTCTTT
size: .; length: 16; J: TRBJ2-7; D: .; V: TRBV6-5; CDR3: CASSYSSAGSSYEQYF; DNA: TGTGCCAGCAGTTACTCTAGTGCGGGGAGCTCCTACGAGCAGTACTTC
size: once; length: 17; J: TRBJ1-2; D: .; V: TRBV7-9; CDR3: CASSPKGQGSVDSGYTF; DNA: TGTGCCAGCAGCCCAAAGGGGCAGGGGAGTGTGGATAGTGGCTACACCTTC
size: once; length: 16; J: TRBJ1-2; D: .; V: TRBV7-9; CDR3: CASSLSDGGRGYGYTF; DNA: TGTGCCAGCAGCTTGAGTGACGGGGGGCGCGGCTATGGCTACACCTTC
size: .; length: 13; J: TRBJ1-5; D: .; V: TRBV10-2; CDR3: CASGRSQRQPQHF; DNA: TGCGCCAGCGGGCGCTCCCAAAGGCAGCCCCAGCATTTT
size: .; length: 13; J: TRBJ2-7; D: .; V: TRBV27; CDR3: CASSPPRRYEQYF; DNA: TGTGCCAGCAGCCCCCCTCGGAGATACGAGCAGTACTTC
size: few; length: 13; J: TRBJ1-2; D: .; V: TRBV25-1; CDR3: CASTSPGDYGYTF; DNA: TGTGCCAGCACCTCCCCAGGGGACTATGGCTACACCTTC
size: .; length: 16; J: TRBJ1-1; D: TRBD1; V: TRBV5-1; CDR3: CASSWDREQMNTEAFF; DNA: TGCGCCAGCAGCTGGGACAGGGAGCAAATGAACACTGAAGCTTTCTTT
size: .; length: 15; J: TRBJ2-3; D: .; V: TRBV9; CDR3: CASSATGSPGGTQYF; DNA: TGTGCCAGCAGCGCCACAGGGAGCCCAGGTGGAACGCAGTATTTT
size: once; length: 15; J: TRBJ2-3; D: TRBD2; V: TRBV2; CDR3: CASSPGTSITDTQYF; DNA: TGTGCCAGCAGCCCCGGGACTAGCATCACAGATACGCAGTATTTT
size: .; length: 14; J: TRBJ1-4; D: TRBD1; V: TRBV7-9; CDR3: CASSFGTANEKLFF; DNA: TGTGCCAGCAGCTTCGGGACAGCTAATGAAAAACTGTTTTTT
size: once; length: 15; J: TRBJ2-1; D: .; V: TRBV6-5; CDR3: CASSYRGIRGNEQFF; DNA: TGTGCCAGCAGTTACCGCGGGATAAGGGGAAATGAGCAGTTCTTC
size: once; length: 15; J: TRBJ1-2; D: TRBD1; V: TRBV7-9; CDR3: CASSFTDREIPGYTF; DNA: TGTGCCAGCAGCTTTACGGACAGGGAAATCCCTGGCTACACCTTC
size: .; length: 13; J: TRBJ2-1; D: .; V: TRBV5-1; CDR3: CASSLEGSNEQFF; DNA: TGCGCCAGCAGCTTGGAAGGGAGCAATGAGCAGTTCTTC
size: .; length: 16; J: TRBJ2-1; D: TRBD2; V: TRBV15; CDR3: CATSGAGGPTYNEQFF; DNA: TGTGCCACCAGCGGGGCGGGAGGGCCAACCTACAATGAGCAGTTCTTC
size: .; length: 14; J: TRBJ1-4; D: .; V: TRBV7-9; CDR3: CASSPGSANEKLFF; DNA: TGTGCCAGCAGCCCAGGGTCAGCTAATGAAAAACTGTTTTTT
size: .; length: 14; J: TRBJ1-1; D: .; V: TRBV7-2; CDR3: CASSLKAGSTEAFF; DNA: TGTGCCAGCAGCTTGAAGGCAGGGTCCACTGAAGCTTTCTTT
size: .; length: 14; J: TRBJ1-5; D: .; V: TRBV6-5; CDR3: CASSYVGRVGPQHF; DNA: TGTGCCAGCAGTTACGTGGGCAGGGTCGGGCCCCAGCATTTT
size: few; length: 16; J: TRBJ1-1; D: .; V: TRBV15; CDR3: CATSRGYSFRNTEAFF; DNA: TGTGCCACCAGCAGAGGTTACAGTTTTCGGAACACTGAAGCTTTCTTT
size: .; length: 14; J: TRBJ1-5; D: .; V: TRBV10-2; CDR3: CASRASEVSQPQHF; DNA: TGCGCCAGCAGAGCAAGCGAAGTCTCACAGCCCCAGCATTTT